Listed below are T cell receptor beta chains from one sample, sequenced in a study of response to subunit inactivated influenza vaccine. TCRdb reprocessed the RT-PCR reads with MiXCR, giving one entry per CDR3 protein. Altogether over 650,000 distinct CDR3 sequences are present, around 20% being singletons, with the ten largest covering 11%. This specimen was PBMCs from blood, taken around 5 days after vaccination. These TCRs come from a man between 50 and 59 years old who received an inactivated influenza vaccine. The CDR3 runs from the conserved cysteine through the conserved F or W. A D gene is named only where the DNA matches it firmly. For some rows the clone size is stated as once, few or many, or as a class when expanded; others skip it.

D	size	V	J	DNA	CDR3
TRBD1	-	TRBV10-3	TRBJ2-4	TGTGCCATCAGTGAGGCAGGGGGCGAGGCCAAAAACATTCAGTACTTC	CAISEAGGEAKNIQYF
-	-	TRBV9	TRBJ2-1	TGTGCCAGCAGCGTTCCGCCCACGGATGAGCAGTTCTTC	CASSVPPTDEQFF
TRBD2	few	TRBV7-2	TRBJ2-1	TGTGCCAGCAGCTTTGGGCGGGGGAGCTACAATGAGCAGTTCTTC	CASSFGRGSYNEQFF
-	-	TRBV15	TRBJ1-2	TGTGCCACCAGCAGAGACCCACAGGGTACTGGCTACACCTTC	CATSRDPQGTGYTF
-	-	TRBV29-1	TRBJ2-3	TGCAGCGTTGAAGATCCCGGGAAAGTGAACACAGATACGCAGTATTTT	CSVEDPGKVNTDTQYF
-	few	TRBV10-3	TRBJ2-1	TGTGCCATCAGTCGACAGTCCGAGGGTTACAATGAGCAGTTCTTC	CAISRQSEGYNEQFF
-	many	TRBV20-1	TRBJ2-5	TGCAGTGCTAGAGATGCGCTCCCTCCCCAGTACTTC	CSARDALPPQYF
TRBD1	-	TRBV4-3	TRBJ1-5	TGCGCCAGCAGCCAAGACAGGGGGGTAAATCAGCCCCAGCATTTT	CASSQDRGVNQPQHF
TRBD2	-	TRBV19	TRBJ2-1	TGTGCCAGTAGTATAGATGGGACTAGCGGTTACAATGAGCAGTTCTTC	CASSIDGTSGYNEQFF
-	-	TRBV2	TRBJ1-5	TGTGCCAGCATGGGGTTTACGGATCAGCCCCAGCATTTT	CASMGFTDQPQHF
TRBD1	few	TRBV7-9	TRBJ1-1	TGTGCCAGCAGCTTAGGTACAGGGGTTCATACAGAAGCTTTCTTT	CASSLGTGVHTEAFF
TRBD1	-	TRBV5-1	TRBJ2-7	TGCGCCAGCGGACGACAGGGGTCCCACGAGCAGTACTTC	CASGRQGSHEQYF
-	many	TRBV12-3/TRBV12-4	TRBJ1-6	TGTGCCAGCAGGAAGGACAGCAGTTATTCACCCCTCCACTTT	CASRKDSSYSPLHF
TRBD2	-	TRBV7-2	TRBJ2-1	TGTGCCAGCAGACGAGCGGGGGCGGGTGAGCAGTTCTTC	CASRRAGAGEQFF
TRBD2	once	TRBV3-1	TRBJ2-7	TGTGCCAGCAGCACAACCCAAGCGGGAGTGTACTTC	CASSTTQAGVYF
-	-	TRBV2	TRBJ1-2	TGTGCCAGGCGGACTTACTATGGCTACACCTTC	CARRTYYGYTF
-	-	TRBV20-1	TRBJ2-7	TGCAGTGCTAGAGTACTTACCGGGCAGACCTACGAGCAGTACTTC	CSARVLTGQTYEQYF
-	-	TRBV5-6	TRBJ2-1	TGTGCCAGCAGCTTGGTCACTACCCCCGAGGATGAGCAGTTCTTC	CASSLVTTPEDEQFF
-	-	TRBV7-8	TRBJ2-7	TGTGCCAGCAGCCTGGCGGGGCCAAGCTCCTACGAGCAGTACTTC	CASSLAGPSSYEQYF
-	-	TRBV7-2	TRBJ2-7	TGTGCCAGCACCACAAGGGGGTCGTCTTGGGAGCAGTACTTC	CASTTRGSSWEQYF
TRBD1	few	TRBV4-2	TRBJ1-6	TGTGCCAGCAGCCAAGAGGTGGGGGACAGCCATTCACCCCTCCACTTT	CASSQEVGDSHSPLHF
-	few	TRBV6-2/TRBV6-3	TRBJ1-5	TGTGCCAGCAGTTACCTGAGGGTACAAAGCAATCAGCCCCAGCATTTT	CASSYLRVQSNQPQHF
TRBD1	-	TRBV29-1	TRBJ2-7	TGCAGCGGCAGACTGACAGGGGGCAGGGGCGAGCAGTACTTC	CSGRLTGGRGEQYF
-	few	TRBV20-1	TRBJ1-2	TGCAGTGCTAGAGAAGTCCCGTTTGGCTACACCTTC	CSAREVPFGYTF
-	-	TRBV3-1	TRBJ2-7	TGTGCCAGCAGCCAAGAGTTCCAGGGGAGGCAGTACTTC	CASSQEFQGRQYF
TRBD2	few	TRBV6-1	TRBJ2-2	TGTGCCAGCAGACAGCGGACTAGCGGGAACACCGGGGAGCTGTTTTTT	CASRQRTSGNTGELFF
-	-	TRBV4-3	TRBJ2-5	TGCGCCAGCAGCCAAGATCCAGGGGAACAAGAGACCCAGTACTTC	CASSQDPGEQETQYF
-	few	TRBV28	TRBJ2-1	TGTGCCAGCAGTTTACCACGGGCAGGAAGGTCCTACAATGAGCAGTTCTTC	CASSLPRAGRSYNEQFF
-	-	TRBV24-1	TRBJ2-3	TGTGCCACCGGTGGCCCAGGACCGATCCCTAGCACAGATACGCAGTATTTT	CATGGPGPIPSTDTQYF
-	-	TRBV6-5	TRBJ2-7	TGTGCCAGCAGTTACTCGGTGGGGGCCAAAATCTACGAGCAGTACTTC	CASSYSVGAKIYEQYF
-	many	TRBV6-1	TRBJ2-7	TGTGCCAGCGCAGTTTTCAGGGGACCCTACGAGCAGTACTTC	CASAVFRGPYEQYF